One sample yielded the 15 T cell receptor beta chains listed below, sequenced in a study of early T cells in non-severe SARS-CoV-2 infection. TCRdb processed the 5' RACE reads anew with MiXCR; each CDR3 protein has one entry. Of about 19,000 distinct CDR3 sequences listed, over 4% are singletons. Input material: whole blood. The receptor source for this set is an adult who was a healthcare worker with PCR-confirmed SARS-CoV-2 infection or an uninfected control (not recorded which).

This clonotype has a count of ten or more. Germline is not matched at one junction end, which may reflect a read error. CDR3: CASLATLGTEAFF. The CDR3 DNA follows: TGTGCCAGTCTCGCGACGTTGGGCACTGAAGCTTTTTTT. V usage is TRBV18 and J usage is TRBJ1-1; D is uncertain. The CDR3 totals 13 residues. Germline V gene sequence: CDR1 KGHSH, CDR2 LQKENI.

J is TRBJ1-3 and V is TRBV4-1; D is ambiguous. The CDR3 totals 17 residues. V was shortened by 1 base and J by 2 bases, with 15 bases between the two germline ends. Germline values: CDR1 MGHRA, CDR2 YSYEKL. The CDR3 loop is CASSQVDLGFTGNTIYF. The CDR3 region has the DNA TGCGCCAGCAGCCAAGTTGACCTAGGGTTTACTGGAAACACCATATATTTT.

In its sample, this clonotype was seen many times. This chain joins TRBV20-1 and TRBJ2-1, with D maybe TRBD2 (7 bases). There are 15 residues in the CDR3. Germline V gives CDR1 DFQATT, CDR2 SNEGSKA (reference sequence). Trimming pared 6 bases from V and 3 bases from J, leaving 18 bases between. The CDR3 region is CSAYDGGAVYNEQFF. CDR3 bases: TGCAGTGCCTACGATGGGGGGGCCGTCTACAATGAGCAGTTCTTC.

The CDR3 region is CASSERPGLDEQYF. The CDR3 DNA follows: TGTGCCAGCAGCGAGAGACCGGGACTAGACGAGCAGTACTTC. V usage is TRBV9 and J usage is TRBJ2-7; 8 nucleotides line up with TRBD2. CDR3 size: 14 residues. V trimming: 3 bases; J trimming: 5 bases; junction bases outside the gene matches: 7. The germline CDR1 and CDR2 sequences are SGDLS and YYNGEE.

The table lists this clonotype with many counts. The rearrangement links TRBV18 to TRBJ2-3, with TRBD2 matching 14 bases. Germline lookup yields CDR1 KGHSH and CDR2 LQKENI. The CDR3 is made up of 19 amino acids. Trimming removed 5 bases from V and 0 bases from J; junction bases left unmatched: 10. The CDR3 protein is CASSAGLAGANTSTDTQYF. The CDR3 region has the DNA TGTGCCAGCTCAGCGGGACTAGCGGGGGCTAATACAAGCACAGATACGCAGTATTTT.

Ten or more counts support this clonotype. V usage is TRBV4-1 and J usage is TRBJ1-1; D gene ambiguous. The CDR3 totals 14 residues. CDR1 MGHRA and CDR2 YSYEKL come from the germline V gene. V was clipped by 3 bases and J by 0 bases, with 8 bases between them. The CDR3 bases are TGCGCCAGCAGCCACGTAGGGATGAACACTGAAGCTTTCTTT. It yields the protein CASSHVGMNTEAFF.

This clonotype came up many times. The chain joins TRBV29-1 to TRBJ2-5; D remains unclear. This CDR3 contains 11 residues. Germline-derived CDR1 and CDR2 are SQVTM and ANQGSEA. V was cut by 6 bases and J by 4 bases, with 9 bases left in between. Here the CDR3 DNA reads TGCAGCGTGGCGGTGTCAGAGACCCAGTACTTC. It codes for CSVAVSETQYF.

By frequency in the sample, this clonotype is medium-sized. The J gene is TRBJ2-2, the V gene TRBV7-2, with TRBD1 identical over 7 bases. The CDR3 sequence is 16 residues long. Losses at the gene ends were 5 bases for V and 1 base for J; bases not matched to a gene: 7. The germline CDR1 and CDR2 sequences are SGHTA and FQGNSA. CDR3 in amino acids: CASSVDRSQNTGELFF. The CDR3 DNA follows: TGTGCCAGCAGCGTGGACAGGTCACAGAACACCGGGGAGCTGTTTTTT.

This clonotype occurred many times. The gene calls are TRBV6-1 and TRBJ2-1; TRBD2 might be the D (6 bases). This CDR3 contains 14 residues. Looked up from germline, CDR1 is MNHNS and CDR2 is SASEGT. V shed 7 bases and J shed 2 bases, with 12 bases lying between them. CDR3 DNA: TGTGCCAGCACTGCCGCGGGACCCTACAATGAGCAGTTCTTC. Its protein product is CASTAAGPYNEQFF.

This clonotype has more than one count but fewer than ten. This chain links TRBV20-1 with TRBJ2-7; tentatively, D is TRBD1 (6 bases). The CDR3 contains 13 residues. Trimming left V 6 bases short and J 3 bases short, with 15 bases between. Germline CDR1 reads DFQATT; CDR2 reads SNEGSKA (reference sequence). CDR3 DNA: TGCAGTGCCCCGGGACAAGGAGGCTACGAGCAGTACTTC. It specifies CSAPGQGGYEQYF.

The chain has TRBV29-1 and TRBJ2-1; TRBD1 might be the D (5 bases). The CDR3 contains 12 residues. V dropped 4 bases and J dropped 7 bases, with 11 bases sitting between them. The V gene's germline CDR1 is SQVTM and CDR2 ANQGSEA. CDR3 bases: TGCAGCGTTGTTAAGGGGATGAATGAGCAGTTCTTC. This sequence encodes CSVVKGMNEQFF.

This clonotype was detected many times. V gene TRBV6-6 combines with J gene TRBJ2-6; 7 bases align to TRBD1. The V gene's germline CDR1 is MNHNY and CDR2 SVGAGI (reference sequence). The ends lost 0 bases at V and 0 bases at J; junction bases unmatched: 11. The CDR3 spans 20 residues. This CDR3 reads CASSYSRGRGIFSGANVLTF. The CDR3 DNA is TGTGCCAGCAGTTACTCCCGGGGCAGGGGGATATTCTCTGGGGCCAACGTCCTGACTTTC.

This clonotype was seen repeatedly, ten times or more. The V gene is TRBV13, the J gene TRBJ1-1; D gene ambiguous. Germline assignment: CDR1 PRHDT and CDR2 FYEKMQ (reference sequence). Trimming stripped 2 bases from V and 1 base from J, with 5 bases between. This CDR3 has 13 amino acids. The CDR3 region has the DNA TGTGCCAGCAGCTTACGACAGAACACTGAAGCTTTCTTT. Translating it yields CASSLRQNTEAFF. The full variable domain, with the rest looked up from reference TRBV13 and TRBJ1-1, is AAGVIQSPRHLIKEKRETATLKCYPIPRHDTVYWYQQGPGQDPQFLISFYEKMQSDKGSIPDRFSAQQFSDYHSELNMSSLELGDSALYFCASSLRQNTEAFFGQGTRLTVV.

This clonotype has a count of ten or more. This rearrangement joins TRBV19 to TRBJ1-1; D not resolved. Germline assignment: CDR1 LNHDA and CDR2 SQIVND (reference sequence). The CDR3 is 19 residues long. The V gene lost 5 bases and the J gene lost 0 bases, with 25 bases spanning the gap. CDR3 nucleotides: TGTGCCAGTAGTTATCGGACCGGGCGGACCTTACTGATGAACACTGAAGCTTTCTTT. Its protein product is CASSYRTGRTLLMNTEAFF.

This clonotype was seen at least ten times. The V gene is TRBV4-3, the J gene TRBJ2-3; no clear D. Germline V gene data show CDR1 as LGHNA and CDR2 as YSLEER. Trimming shortened V by 4 bases and J by 0 bases, and 14 bases separated the two germline ends. The CDR3 sequence is 16 residues long. Written as DNA, the CDR3 is TGCGCCAGCAGCCCTAGAGGATCATATAGCACAGATACGCAGTATTTT. This encodes CASSPRGSYSTDTQYF.